These 15 T cell receptor beta chains came from one sample sequenced in a study of blood T cell repertoires in COVID-19. Produced via immunoSEQ multiplex PCR; TCRdb's table is partial and in-frame only. There are around 200,000 clones in the sample; almost 90% occur only once, and roughly 1.6% lies in the top ten. Sequenced input: peripheral blood. These receptors were obtained from a man aged 18 to 30 with active or convalescent COVID-19.

Only one count was recorded for this clone. The chain employs TRBV2 and TRBJ2-2; D is possibly TRBD2 (5 bases). This CDR3 spans 13 amino acids. Germline V lookup: CDR1 SNHLY, CDR2 FYNNEI. V dropped 3 bases and J dropped 5 bases, with 7 bases sitting between them. The CDR3 DNA sequence: TGTGCCAGCAGTGAGACGGGGACCGGGGAGCTGTTTTTT. This sequence encodes CASSETGTGELFF. Based on the CDR3 plus reference TRBV2 and TRBJ2-2, the full variable domain is EPEVTQTPSHQVTQMGQEVILRCVPISNHLYFYWYRQILGQKVEFLVSFYNNEISEKSEIFDDQFSVERPDGSNFTLKIRSTKLEDSAMYFCASSETGTGELFFGEGSRLTVL.

The chain employs TRBV2 and TRBJ2-5; TRBD2 agrees at 8 bases. V shed 0 bases and J 3 bases; nucleotides not matched to a gene: 9. Looked up from germline, CDR1 is SNHLY and CDR2 is FYNNEI. This CDR3 has 17 residues. The CDR3 DNA sequence: TGTGCCAGCAGTGAAGCGCTTCCGGCGGGAGGCAAAGAGACCCAGTACTTC. Translating it yields CASSEALPAGGKETQYF.

V usage is TRBV7-8 and J usage is TRBJ2-5; weak D call: TRBD1 (6 bases). The germline V gene encodes CDR1 SGHVS and CDR2 FQNEAQ. The CDR3 runs 16 residues. The germline V and J ends were trimmed by 0 bases and 2 bases, with 13 bases remaining between them. The CDR3 loop is CASSLALGQTQETQYF. The CDR3 region has the DNA TGTGCCAGCAGCTTAGCGCTCGGACAGACTCAAGAGACCCAGTACTTC. The entire variable domain, with the rest obtained from reference TRBV7-8 and TRBJ2-5, is as follows: GAGVSQSPRYKVAKRGQDVALRCDPISGHVSLFWYQQALGQGPEFLTYFQNEAQLDKSGLPSDRFFAERPEGSVSTLKIQRTQQEDSAVYLCASSLALGQTQETQYFGPGTRLLVL.

DNA of the CDR3: TGTGCCACCAGTGATCCGACAGAGACCTACAATGAGCAGTTCTTC. It encodes CATSDPTETYNEQFF. V is TRBV24-1 and J is TRBJ2-1; tentatively, D is TRBD1 (5 bases). Between the trimmed V and J ends, which lost 3 bases and 2 bases, there was a span of 10 bases. This CDR3 is built from 15 residues. Germline V gives CDR1 KGHDR, CDR2 SFDVKD.

The chain employs TRBV29-1 and TRBJ2-7; maybe TRBD1 (5 bases). V was cut by 4 bases and J by 2 bases, with 15 bases left in between. CDR1 SQVTM and CDR2 ANQGSEA come from the germline V gene. There are 14 residues in the CDR3. CDR3 coding DNA: TGCAGCGTTGTTTTGGACACACCCCCCTACGAGCAGTACTTC. Its protein is CSVVLDTPPYEQYF.

V and J are TRBV24-1 and TRBJ2-7; weak D call: TRBD1 (6 bases). Germline V gives CDR1 KGHDR, CDR2 SFDVKD. Deletions cut 12 bases from V and 0 bases from J, with 17 bases between. This CDR3 spans 14 amino acids. The CDR3 nucleotides are TGTGCCGCTCGTGGACAGCCCAGCTCCTACGAGCAGTACTTC. It specifies CAARGQPSSYEQYF.

This chain connects TRBV6-2 or TRBV6-3 to TRBJ1-5; 9 bases fit TRBD1. The CDR3 extends over 15 amino acids. Germline V lookup: CDR1 MNHEY, CDR2 SVGEGT. V shed 1 base and J 5 bases; nucleotides not matched to a gene: 3. CDR3 nucleotides: TGTGCCAGCAGTTACTTTGGACAGGGGTATCAGCCCCAGCATTTT. Its protein is CASSYFGQGYQPQHF.

The V call is TRBV5-1, the J call TRBJ2-5; weak D call: TRBD2 (7 bases). The CDR3 is 15 residues long. The germline V gene has CDR1 SGHRS and CDR2 YFSETQ. Deletions cut 0 bases from V and 5 bases from J, with 14 bases between. Here the CDR3 DNA reads TGCGCCAGCAGCTTGGTTGACGGGGGGCGCGAGACCCAGTACTTC. Its translation is CASSLVDGGRETQYF. The entire variable domain, with the rest obtained from reference TRBV5-1 and TRBJ2-5, is as follows: KAGVTQTPRYLIKTRGQQVTLSCSPISGHRSVSWYQQTPGQGLQFLFEYFSETQRNKGNFPGRFSGRQFSNSRSEMNVSTLELGDSALYLCASSLVDGGRETQYFGPGTRLLVL.

This sequence joins TRBV19 and TRBJ1-2; D possibly corresponds to TRBD1 (5 bases). Trimming pared 3 bases from V and 3 bases from J, leaving 14 bases between. Germline CDR1 reads LNHDA; CDR2 reads SQIVND (reference sequence). The CDR3 covers 15 residues. In DNA, the CDR3 is TGTGCCAGTAGTATTCGTGGAGGGGCGTACTATGGCTACACCTTC. Amino acid sequence: CASSIRGGAYYGYTF.

The V and J genes are TRBV4-2 and TRBJ1-2, with D possibly being TRBD1 (6 bases). The germline V gene has CDR1 LGHNA and CDR2 YNFKEQ. Trimming stripped 0 bases from V and 2 bases from J, with 10 bases between. This CDR3 is 15 amino acids long. CDR3 nucleotides: TGTGCCAGCAGCCAAGATTCCCAGGGGAACTATGGCTACACCTTC. Amino acids: CASSQDSQGNYGYTF.

This clone was picked up one time. The rearrangement links TRBV5-5 to TRBJ1-2; D is possibly TRBD1 (5 bases). The V gene lost 4 bases and the J gene lost 6 bases, with 22 bases spanning the gap. This CDR3 region has 16 residues. Germline V gene data show CDR1 as SGHKS and CDR2 as YYEKEE (reference sequence). The CDR3 DNA follows: TGTGCCAGCAGCCTAGGGGTCGACGAAACACGAGATGGCTACACCTTC. Protein sequence: CASSLGVDETRDGYTF.

CDR3 region: CASSPGDNRNQPQHF. CDR3 DNA: TGTGCCAGCAGCCCAGGGGACAACCGCAATCAGCCCCAGCATTTT. The rearrangement links TRBV6-5 to TRBJ1-5, with D possibly TRBD1 on 6 matching bases. This CDR3 has 15 residues. Germline lookup yields CDR1 MNHEY and CDR2 SVGAGI. V was shortened by 6 bases and J by 2 bases, with 14 bases between the two germline ends.

This clone has only one observation. This chain connects TRBV3-1 (or the pseudogene TRBV3-2) to TRBJ1-1; D is ambiguous. Trimming left V 3 bases short and J 7 bases short, with 15 bases between. The germline V gene has CDR1 LGHDT and CDR2 YNNKEL (reference sequence). The CDR3 covers 14 residues. CDR3 region: CASSQVSREVEAFF. CDR3 DNA sequence: TGTGCCAGCAGCCAGGTCAGCCGGGAGGTTGAAGCTTTCTTT.

This chain links TRBV30 with TRBJ2-3, with 7 positions matching TRBD2. The CDR3 has 15 residues. V shed 2 bases, J shed 4 bases, and the junction held 9 bases outside the gene matches. CDR1 is GTSNPN and CDR2 is SVGIG in the germline V gene (reference sequence). The CDR3 DNA follows: TGTGCCTGGAGTAGGGGCGGGAGCTGGGCAGATACGCAGTATTTT. This sequence encodes CAWSRGGSWADTQYF.

V usage is TRBV4-3 and J usage is TRBJ2-1, with 7 positions matching TRBD2. Trimming cost V 1 base and J 9 bases; bases outside gene matches: 9. Germline values: CDR1 LGHNA, CDR2 YSLEER. This CDR3 contains 15 residues. The CDR3 sequence is CASSQGTGGGSEQFF. CDR3 sequence (DNA): TGCGCCAGCAGCCAAGGAACGGGAGGAGGCTCTGAGCAGTTCTTC.